This TCR beta chain appears in the sequencing data of a study of CD8 T cells in Susac syndrome. Findings and caveats of the study: The study recognized that the number of individuals in its TCR sequencing and HLA analysis was relatively small.

For this clonotype: Its antigen is currently unknown.

RNA totalling roughly 0.45 to 1 ug underwent reverse transcription with random hexamers. Amplification of TCR beta CDR3 across 54 Vbeta and 13 Jbeta was performed with immunoSEQ multiplex PCR. TCRdb called the immunoSEQ multiplex PCR reads again in MiXCR, with one record for every CDR3 protein. Among approximately 71,000 distinct CDR3 sequences listed, over 95% were seen once. CD8+ and CD4+ T cells from blood underwent TCR beta sequencing. The CDR3 is made up of 13 amino acids. The germline CDR1 and CDR2 sequences are LGHDT and YNNKEL (reference sequence). V was cut by 0 bases and J by 4 bases, with 6 bases left in between.

The genes are TRBV3-1 and TRBJ2-5; weak D call: TRBD2 (5 bases). Sequenced material: CD4+ T cells from PBMCs. This receptor was obtained from a human donor with multiple sclerosis. The CDR3 region is CASSQDRGETQYF. Here the CDR3 DNA reads TGTGCCAGCAGCCAAGATCGGGGAGAGACCCAGTACTTC.